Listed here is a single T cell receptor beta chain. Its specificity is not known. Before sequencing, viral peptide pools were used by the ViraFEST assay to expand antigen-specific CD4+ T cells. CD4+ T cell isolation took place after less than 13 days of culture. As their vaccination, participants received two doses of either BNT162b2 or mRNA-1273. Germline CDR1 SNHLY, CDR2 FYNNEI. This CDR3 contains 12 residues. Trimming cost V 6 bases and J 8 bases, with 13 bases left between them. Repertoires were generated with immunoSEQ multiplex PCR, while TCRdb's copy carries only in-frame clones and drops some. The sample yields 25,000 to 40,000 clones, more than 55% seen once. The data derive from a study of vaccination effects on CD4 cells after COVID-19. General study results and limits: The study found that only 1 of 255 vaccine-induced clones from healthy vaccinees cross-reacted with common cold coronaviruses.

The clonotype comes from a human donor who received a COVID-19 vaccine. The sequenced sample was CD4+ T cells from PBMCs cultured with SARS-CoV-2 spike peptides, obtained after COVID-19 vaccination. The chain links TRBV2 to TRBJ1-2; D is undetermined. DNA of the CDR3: TGTGCCAGCAGGCCAGACTTGGAGGGCTACACCTTC. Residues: CASRPDLEGYTF.